This entry lists 11 T cell receptor beta chains sequenced from one sample in a study of blood T cell repertoires in COVID-19. Profiled with immunoSEQ multiplex PCR; TCRdb holds only in-frame clones, not every one. The sample holds approximately 130,000 clones, over 80% seen once. The specimen sequenced was peripheral blood. The origin of the receptors is a man aged 45-60 years with active COVID-19.

This sequence joins TRBV15 and TRBJ1-1, with a tentative D call TRBD1 (6 bases). This CDR3 spans 14 amino acids. Trimming took 5 bases from V and 5 from J, leaving 15 bases between them. Germline CDR1 and CDR2: LNHNV and YYDKDF (reference sequence). CDR3 in DNA: TGTGCCACCAGCCAAACAGGGCTCGGAACTGAAGCTTTCTTT. Protein sequence: CATSQTGLGTEAFF.

The J gene is TRBJ2-2, the V gene TRBV3-1 (or the pseudogene TRBV3-2); the match to TRBD2 covers 9 bases. The V gene end was trimmed by 4 bases and the J gene end by 5 bases; junction bases not matched to a gene: 8. Germline V gene sequence: CDR1 LGHDT, CDR2 YNNKEL (reference sequence). This CDR3 spans 16 amino acids. In DNA form, the CDR3 reads TGTGCCAGCAGCCCACGGTATAGCGGGGGAACCGGGGAGCTGTTTTTT. It is translated as CASSPRYSGGTGELFF.

The chain couples TRBV28 to TRBJ2-7; D possibly corresponds to TRBD2 (5 bases). CDR3 length: 10 amino acids. Per germline, CDR1 MDHEN and CDR2 SYDVKM. V was trimmed by 10 bases and J by 9 bases, leaving 13 bases between them. The DNA of the CDR3 is TGTGCCACCTTCCAAGGAGGGCAGTACTTC. Its protein is CATFQGGQYF.

This rearrangement joins TRBV10-3 to TRBJ2-1; D is possibly TRBD2 (5 bases). This CDR3 contains 13 residues. V was pared by 8 bases and J by 9 bases, with 17 bases between. CDR1 ENHRY and CDR2 SYGVKD come from the germline V gene. The CDR3 here is CAIRPGVGSEQFF. In DNA, the CDR3 is TGTGCCATCCGGCCAGGAGTTGGGAGTGAGCAGTTCTTC.

The genes are TRBV30 and TRBJ1-1, with D unclear. V dropped 2 bases and J dropped 5 bases, with 12 bases sitting between them. CDR1 and CDR2 from the germline V gene are GTSNPN and SVGIG (reference sequence). This CDR3 spans 13 amino acids. The CDR3 loop reads CAWSRSRVTEAFF. The CDR3 DNA reads TGTGCCTGGAGTAGGAGTCGAGTGACTGAAGCTTTCTTT.

The chain combines TRBV5-4 with TRBJ1-2; 9 bases are shared with TRBD1. The germline CDR1 and CDR2 sequences are SGHNT and YYREEE (reference sequence). The CDR3 loop spans 16 amino acids. With V trimmed by 0 bases and J by 3 bases, 6 bases remained unmatched. DNA for the CDR3: TGTGCCAGCAGCTTGGGTGAGGACAGGGGTGACTATGGCTACACCTTC. Translation: CASSLGEDRGDYGYTF.

The V call is TRBV19, the J call TRBJ2-7; 11 bases map to TRBD2. The junction had 11 bases not matched to a gene; V was cut back by 6 bases and J by 7 bases. CDR3 size: 15 residues. CDR1 is LNHDA and CDR2 is SQIVND in the germline V gene (reference sequence). The CDR3 DNA reads as TGTGCCAGTAGAGGGACCGGGACTAGCGGATCTGAGCAGTACTTC. This sequence encodes CASRGTGTSGSEQYF.

This chain uses TRBV3-1 (or the pseudogene TRBV3-2) with TRBJ2-3; weak D call: TRBD2 (6 bases). Trimming stripped 4 bases from V and 3 bases from J, with 11 bases between. The germline gives CDR1 LGHDT, CDR2 YNNKEL (reference sequence). CDR3 length equals 14 residues. The CDR3 is CASSPGLITDTQYF. The CDR3 DNA sequence: TGTGCCAGCAGCCCGGGACTTATAACAGATACGCAGTATTTT.

This chain joins TRBV20-1 and TRBJ1-2; D perhaps matches TRBD1 (6 bases). CDR3 length: 11 amino acids. V was cut by 3 bases and J by 8 bases, with 10 bases left in between. Germline values: CDR1 DFQATT, CDR2 SNEGSKA (reference sequence). CDR3: CSARDGQGYTF. CDR3 coding DNA: TGCAGTGCTAGGGACGGACAGGGCTACACCTTC.

This chain joins TRBV7-9 and TRBJ2-7; 7 bases are shared with TRBD2. CDR3 length equals 15 residues. Trimming took 5 bases from V and 6 from J; bases not matched to a gene: 13. In germline, CDR1 is SEHNR, CDR2 FQNEAQ (reference sequence). The CDR3 DNA reads as TGTGCCAGCAGCCCAGGCGGGCTAGCGGCGATCGAGCAGTACTTC. It encodes CASSPGGLAAIEQYF. Complete variable domain (other parts from reference TRBV7-9 and TRBJ2-7): DTGVSQNPRHKITKRGQNVTFRCDPISEHNRLYWYRQTLGQGPEFLTYFQNEAQLEKSRLLSDRFSAERPKGSFSTLEIQRTEQGDSAMYLCASSPGGLAAIEQYFGPGTRLTVT.

This chain uses TRBV3-1 (or the pseudogene TRBV3-2) with TRBJ2-2, with D possibly being TRBD1 (5 bases). This CDR3 has 15 amino acids. V lost 0 bases, J lost 3 bases, and 8 bases lay in between. Looked up from germline, CDR1 is LGHDT and CDR2 is YNNKEL (reference sequence). CDR3 DNA sequence: TGTGCCAGCAGCCAAGATATAGGGGACACCGGGGAGCTGTTTTTT. Translation gives CASSQDIGDTGELFF.